The 8 T cell receptor beta chains below all came from one sample that was sequenced in a study of T-cell reconstitution after alpha-beta-depleted transplantation in children. Unique molecular identifiers tagged the TCRbeta library. TCRdb reanalysed the PCR reads using MiXCR and keeps one entry per CDR3 protein. The repertoire holds fewer than 750,000 distinct CDR3 sequences, more than 20% seen once, with about 14% in the top ten. This specimen was PBMCs, mostly from graft donor cells, taken 360 days after TCRalphabeta/CD19-depleted stem cell transplant. The receptor source for this set is a boy in the first two years of life who had a stem cell transplant for acute myeloid leukemia, so the T cells may come from the graft donor.

This clonotype was seen just once. The chain joins TRBV3-1 to TRBJ2-1; D not certain. Germline assignment: CDR1 LGHDT and CDR2 YNNKEL (reference sequence). The length of the CDR3 is 11 residues. Trimming shortened V by 11 bases and J by 12 bases, and 17 bases separated the two germline ends. The CDR3 region is CARSGGWLQFF. In DNA, the CDR3 is TGTGCCCGCTCGGGTGGATGGCTGCAGTTCTTC.

This clonotype came up a few times. The CDR3 reads CSATFGGTEAFF. For the CDR3, the DNA is TGCAGTGCTACCTTTGGAGGGACCGAAGCTTTCTTT. The genes are TRBV20-1 and TRBJ1-1, with TRBD1 as a possible D gene (5 bases). V was trimmed by 4 bases and J by 8 bases, leaving 14 bases between them. Germline V gene data show CDR1 as DFQATT and CDR2 as SNEGSKA (reference sequence). This CDR3 is built from 12 residues.

This clonotype was picked up a small number of times. The genes are TRBV12-3 or TRBV12-4 and TRBJ1-2; 7 bases align to TRBD1. The length of the CDR3 is 13 residues. V dropped 4 bases and J dropped 6; count of bases not matched to a gene: 5. CDR3 DNA: TGTGCCAGCAGTTCCTACGACAGGGATGGCTACACCTTC. Translating it yields CASSSYDRDGYTF.

This clonotype was seen ten or more times. J is TRBJ2-1 and V is TRBV6-5; perhaps TRBD1 as D (5 bases). V was clipped by 5 bases and J by 7 bases, with 21 bases between them. CDR3 length: 16 residues. Germline V gene data show CDR1 as MNHEY and CDR2 as SVGAGI. CDR3 amino acids: CASSPVIGVSANEQFF. The CDR3 nucleotides are TGTGCCAGCAGTCCAGTTATAGGGGTGTCTGCAAATGAGCAGTTCTTC.

This clonotype has only a few counts. The V gene is TRBV7-2, the J gene TRBJ1-6, with a weak D call TRBD1 (6 bases). This CDR3 contains 15 residues. Deletions cut 0 bases from V and 7 bases from J, with 10 bases between. Germline-derived CDR1 and CDR2 are SGHTA and FQGNSA. The CDR3 coding sequence is TGTGCCAGCAGCTTAGCGCTCCAGGGGAATTCACCCCTCCACTTT. Translation: CASSLALQGNSPLHF.

The rearrangement joins TRBV6-5 to TRBJ1-5, with 7 bases fitting TRBD1. V lost 6 bases to trimming and J lost 2 bases; unmatched junction nucleotides: 4. The germline V gene has CDR1 MNHEY and CDR2 SVGAGI. CDR3 length: 14 amino acids. The CDR3, as DNA: TGTGCCAGCAGGCAGGGGGGCGGCAATCAGCCCCAGCATTTT. Its protein is CASRQGGGNQPQHF.

There are many counts of this clonotype. The chain is built from TRBV20-1 and TRBJ1-1; TRBD1 agrees at 8 bases. The CDR3 has 13 residues. CDR1 and CDR2 from the germline V gene are DFQATT and SNEGSKA (reference sequence). V lost 3 bases, J lost 5 bases, and 5 bases stayed unmatched. CDR3 sequence reads: CSARQGALTEAFF. The CDR3 coding sequence is TGCAGTGCTAGGCAGGGGGCGTTGACTGAAGCTTTCTTT.

The V call is TRBV5-4, the J call TRBJ2-7; maybe TRBD2 (6 bases). The V end was cut by 4 bases, the J end by 3 bases, with 14 bases between. This CDR3 has 14 residues. Germline CDR1 reads SGHNT; CDR2 reads YYREEE (reference sequence). The CDR3 coding sequence is TGTGCCAGCAGCGGCGGGACGGACCGCTACGAGCAGTACGTC. Translation gives CASSGGTDRYEQYV.